This entry lists 20 T cell receptor beta chains sequenced from one sample in a study of cytomegalovirus exposure and HLA in healthy donors. The primer mix had 60 Vbeta and 13 Jbeta primers. Assay: immunoSEQ multiplex PCR; the TCRdb copy retains only in-frame clones and omits some. The sample has around 120,000 clones, approximately 78% seen once. The sequencing sample was made of PBMCs. The receptors here all came from a woman in her thirties or forties in good health and CMV-seronegative.

This clone was counted a single time. This chain joins TRBV19 and TRBJ1-2; tentative D call: TRBD1 (5 bases). Germline CDR1 reads LNHDA; CDR2 reads SQIVND (reference sequence). CDR3 length: 15 residues. V was clipped by 1 base and J by 4 bases, with 13 bases between them. CDR3 region: CASSIVRSGGYGYTF. The CDR3 DNA reads TGTGCCAGTAGTATAGTCCGGAGCGGGGGCTATGGCTACACCTTC.

This clone has a single count. The chain employs TRBV7-2 and TRBJ2-3, with no clear D. The CDR3 loop spans 14 amino acids. In germline, CDR1 is SGHTA, CDR2 FQGNSA. V lost 9 bases, J lost 0 bases, and 13 bases lay in between. The CDR3 coding sequence is TGTGCCAGTCGTAGCCGACGGAGCACAGATACGCAGTATTTT. Protein: CASRSRRSTDTQYF. Using reference TRBV7-2 and TRBJ2-3 for the parts outside the CDR3, the full variable domain is GAGVSQSPSNKVTEKGKDVELRCDPISGHTALYWYRQSLGQGLEFLIYFQGNSAPDKSGLPSDRFSAERTGGSVSTLTIQRTQQEDSAVYLCASRSRRSTDTQYFGPGTRLTVL.

The rearrangement uses TRBV28 and TRBJ1-2; D possibly corresponds to TRBD1 (5 bases). The CDR3 has 15 residues. Germline V gives CDR1 MDHEN, CDR2 SYDVKM. The germline V and J ends were trimmed by 5 bases and 4 bases, with 17 bases remaining between them. The CDR3 nucleotides read TGTGCCAGCAGTGCCGGGGGAGGGCGTAGCTATGGCTACACCTTC. Protein sequence: CASSAGGGRSYGYTF.

The chain links TRBV4-3 to TRBJ2-1, with TRBD2 as a possible D gene (6 bases). V was shortened by 0 bases and J by 8 bases, with 17 bases between the two germline ends. From germline, CDR1 is LGHNA and CDR2 YSLEER. CDR3 length: 16 amino acids. The CDR3 protein is CASSQEGGSGFYEQFF. CDR3 bases: TGCGCCAGCAGCCAAGAAGGAGGGTCGGGTTTCTATGAGCAGTTCTTC.

The chain has TRBV28 and TRBJ2-5, with D possibly TRBD1 on 6 matching bases. TRBJ2-7 explains the end of the DNA better; the J call may be wrong. CDR1 MDHEN and CDR2 SYDVKM come from the germline V gene. The CDR3 is made up of 13 amino acids. Written as DNA, the CDR3 is TGTGCCAGCAGTGGAAGGACAGCCCACGAGCAGTACTTC. Protein sequence: CASSGRTAHEQYF.

The CDR3 DNA reads as TGTGCCAGCAGCTTGTGGGGACAGCGGAACAATGAGCAGTTCTTC. It codes for CASSLWGQRNNEQFF. This rearrangement joins TRBV5-5 to TRBJ2-1; TRBD1 matches at 7 bases. V shed 1 base and J 5 bases; nucleotides not matched to a gene: 6. This CDR3 has 15 amino acids. Germline V gene data show CDR1 as SGHKS and CDR2 as YYEKEE (reference sequence).

V is TRBV2 and J is TRBJ2-7; 9 nucleotides line up with TRBD1. J gave up 5 bases and V 5 bases, and 7 bases lay outside the gene matches. Germline V lookup: CDR1 SNHLY, CDR2 FYNNEI. CDR3 size: 14 residues. CDR3 sequence: CASSHRDRVHEQYF. The CDR3 DNA follows: TGTGCCAGCAGTCACCGGGACAGGGTCCACGAGCAGTACTTC.

The genes are TRBV2 and TRBJ2-2; tentative D call: TRBD2 (5 bases). Trimming left V 7 bases short and J 6 bases short, with 15 bases between. The germline CDR1 and CDR2 sequences are SNHLY and FYNNEI. There are 14 residues in the CDR3. The CDR3 is CASTRGAGAGELFF. The DNA for the CDR3 is TGTGCCAGCACTAGAGGCGCCGGGGCCGGGGAGCTGTTTTTT.

The chain recombines TRBV2 with TRBJ1-4; D is unresolved. CDR1 and CDR2 from the germline V gene are SNHLY and FYNNEI. The CDR3 sequence is 14 residues long. V was clipped by 5 bases and J by 7 bases, with 14 bases between them. The CDR3 here is CASSPGVVGEKLFF. In DNA form, the CDR3 reads TGTGCCAGCAGTCCCGGGGTGGTAGGTGAAAAACTGTTTTTT.

This clone was picked up one time. The chain has TRBV19 and TRBJ2-5; 12 nucleotides align to TRBD2. The CDR3 sequence is 14 residues long. The ends lost 7 bases at V and 5 bases at J; junction bases unmatched: 5. CDR1 is LNHDA and CDR2 is SQIVND in the germline V gene (reference sequence). In DNA, the CDR3 is TGTGCCAGTACTAGCGGGAGGGCATCGGAGACCCAGTACTTC. It specifies CASTSGRASETQYF. The full variable domain, completed using reference TRBV19 and TRBJ2-5, is DGGITQSPKYLFRKEGQNVTLSCEQNLNHDAMYWYRQDPGQGLRLIYYSQIVNDFQKGDIAEGYSVSREKKESFPLTVTSAQKNPTAFYLCASTSGRASETQYFGPGTRLLVL.

J is TRBJ1-1 and V is TRBV6-1; D is perhaps TRBD1 (6 bases). Looked up from germline, CDR1 is MNHNS and CDR2 is SASEGT. Trimming stripped 4 bases from V and 10 bases from J, with 10 bases between. The CDR3 extends over 11 amino acids. The DNA of the CDR3 is TGTGCCAGCAGTGGTAACAGGGTAGCTTTCTTT. This encodes CASSGNRVAFF.

CDR3 in DNA: TGCGCCAGCAGCCAAGACCGGGACAGCTACTACGAGCAGTACTTC. Translating it yields CASSQDRDSYYEQYF. V usage is TRBV4-3 and J usage is TRBJ2-7, with 7 positions matching TRBD1. Trimming took 0 bases from V and 3 from J; bases not matched to a gene: 5. Germline V lookup: CDR1 LGHNA, CDR2 YSLEER. This CDR3 is built from 15 residues.

This clone was counted between two and nine times. The chain combines TRBV11-3 with TRBJ2-1; 7 bases agree with TRBD2. V was pared by 3 bases and J by 4 bases, with 6 bases of the junction left unmatched. The CDR3 covers 15 residues. The V gene's germline CDR1 is SGHNT and CDR2 YENEEA. CDR3 nucleotides: TGTGCCAGCAGCTTCCGACTAGCAGAGTACAATGAGCAGTTCTTC. It encodes CASSFRLAEYNEQFF.

The chain links TRBV28 to TRBJ2-1; 10 positions match TRBD1. Trimming removed 4 bases from V and 10 bases from J; junction bases left unmatched: 1. Per germline, CDR1 MDHEN and CDR2 SYDVKM. This CDR3 has 12 amino acids. In DNA, the CDR3 is TGTGCCAGCAGTTCGGACAGGGGGGAGCAGTTCTTC. It encodes CASSSDRGEQFF.

V and J are TRBV11-3 and TRBJ2-3; 7 nucleotides line up with TRBD2. The trim removed 5 bases at V and 5 bases at J, leaving 10 bases unmatched. The CDR3 covers 15 residues. CDR1 is SGHNT, CDR2 YENEEA, per germline. The CDR3 sequence: CASSPRSGTVDTQYF. The DNA for the CDR3 is TGTGCCAGCAGCCCCCGAAGCGGGACGGTAGATACGCAGTATTTT.

CDR3 nucleotides: TGTGCCAGCACCCCGGGACAGATCTATGGCTACACCTTC. This codes for CASTPGQIYGYTF. The J gene is TRBJ1-2, the V gene TRBV6-6; TRBD1 aligns across 7 bases. The CDR3 runs 13 residues. Germline CDR1 and CDR2: MNHNY and SVGAGI (reference sequence). Trimming cost V 7 bases and J 4 bases; bases outside gene matches: 6.

This clone appeared a few times. The chain joins TRBV28 to TRBJ2-5; D may be TRBD2 (6 bases). Germline loops: CDR1 MDHEN, CDR2 SYDVKM. The CDR3 has 15 residues. V was clipped by 5 bases and J by 5 bases, with 18 bases between them. CDR3 sequence (DNA): TGTGCCAGCAGTCTCTCCCGGCGGGATCACGAGACCCAGTACTTC. Its protein is CASSLSRRDHETQYF.

The V gene is TRBV6-5, the J gene TRBJ1-3; D unresolved. Judging by the DNA end, TRBJ2-2 fits better; the J call may be wrong. CDR1 and CDR2 from the germline V gene are MNHEY and SVGAGI. The CDR3 has 16 residues. The CDR3 coding sequence is TGTGCCAGCAGTTACTCGATACGGGTGAACACCGGGGAGCTGTTTTTT. Translated: CASSYSIRVNTGELFF.

The chain links TRBV11-2 to TRBJ2-5, with 9 nucleotides matching TRBD2. The end of the DNA is better explained by TRBJ2-7, so the J call may be wrong. The CDR3 consists of 14 residues. Germline CDR1 and CDR2: SGHAT and FQNNGV. CDR3 nucleotides: TGTGCCAGCAGTCTTGGGGCGGGAGGGTACGAGCAGTACTTC. This gives the protein CASSLGAGGYEQYF.

The chain links TRBV27 to TRBJ2-7; TRBD2 might be the D (5 bases). The CDR3 runs 13 residues. Trimming cost V 5 bases and J 5 bases, with 13 bases left between them. Per germline, CDR1 MNHEY and CDR2 SMNVEV (reference sequence). The CDR3 spells CASSPYFGDEQYF. As DNA, the CDR3 is TGTGCCAGCAGTCCTTATTTCGGGGACGAGCAGTACTTC.